The 10 T cell receptor beta chains below all came from one sample that was sequenced in a study of CD8+ T cells in alopecia areata. Reverse transcribed after extraction, RNA yielded cDNA as the sequencing template. Measured with immunoSEQ multiplex PCR; TCRdb has only the in-frame clones, and not every one. Counted here are roughly 150,000 clones, over 45% occurring once; the ten biggest clones make up over 5.5%. The sample consisted of CD4+ T cells sorted from blood. The receptors derive from a human donor with alopecia areata.

This clone occurred a few times. The V call is TRBV7-2, the J call TRBJ2-1; 8 nucleotides agree with TRBD2. Germline V CDR1 and CDR2: SGHTA, FQGNSA. The CDR3 contains 14 residues. V lost 5 bases to trimming and J lost 8 bases; unmatched junction nucleotides: 8. DNA of the CDR3: TGTGCCAGCAGCGACCGAAGCGGGAGTTATGAGCAGTTCTTC. It codes for CASSDRSGSYEQFF.

The CDR3 coding sequence is TGTGCCAGCAGACCGGGACAGGGGGCAACTGGGGAGCTGTTTTTT. Protein product: CASRPGQGATGELFF. This sequence joins TRBV7-9 and TRBJ2-2, with TRBD1 identical over 12 bases. This CDR3 is built from 15 residues. The germline V gene has CDR1 SEHNR and CDR2 FQNEAQ (reference sequence). V gave up 6 bases and J gave up 8 bases; unmatched junction bases: 7.

The sample holds a few counts of this clone. The V and J genes are TRBV5-1 and TRBJ2-3, with unresolved D. The germline V gene has CDR1 SGHRS and CDR2 YFSETQ. The CDR3 length is 15 residues. Trimming took off 0 bases at V and 6 bases at J, with 14 bases between the two ends. The CDR3 coding sequence is TGCGCCAGCAGCTTGGCCGCTACCGGTTCGGATACGCAGTATTTT. Translated: CASSLAATGSDTQYF.

The sample holds a few counts of this clone. The rearrangement links TRBV28 to TRBJ2-1, with D unresolved. The CDR3 has 15 residues. V lost 3 bases to trimming and J lost 5 bases, with 14 bases between them. Germline V CDR1 and CDR2: MDHEN, SYDVKM. CDR3: CASSFGVGPNNEQFF. The CDR3 DNA is TGTGCCAGCAGTTTCGGAGTAGGACCGAACAATGAGCAGTTCTTC.

The V gene is TRBV5-1, the J gene TRBJ2-1; 7 positions match TRBD2. Germline lookup yields CDR1 SGHRS and CDR2 YFSETQ. Unmatched junction bases numbered 4, after V lost 2 bases and J lost 2 bases. The CDR3 is 15 amino acids. The CDR3: CASSLGGSPYNEQFF. As DNA, the CDR3 is TGCGCCAGCAGCTTAGGCGGGAGTCCCTACAATGAGCAGTTCTTC.

There are a few counts of this clone. The J gene is TRBJ2-5, the V gene TRBV5-4, with 11 bases that match TRBD1. CDR3 length: 16 amino acids. V shed 1 base, J shed 4 bases, and the junction held 6 bases outside the gene matches. CDR1 and CDR2 (germline): SGHNT, YYREEE (reference sequence). CDR3 region: CASSLLVGTGGETQYF. DNA for the CDR3: TGTGCCAGCAGCTTGCTTGTGGGGACAGGGGGAGAGACCCAGTACTTC.

V gene TRBV7-2 combines with J gene TRBJ2-3; D unresolved. The CDR3 runs 15 residues. Deletions cut 5 bases from V and 7 bases from J, with 19 bases between. The germline V gene encodes CDR1 SGHTA and CDR2 FQGNSA. In DNA, the CDR3 is TGTGCCAGCAGCCAGGCCACTCCCGGTGGCCATACGCAGTATTTT. This gives the protein CASSQATPGGHTQYF.

This chain joins TRBV28 and TRBJ2-1; D gene uncertain. V lost 4 bases and J lost 5, with 0 bases in between. Germline V gives CDR1 MDHEN, CDR2 SYDVKM. The CDR3 length is 10 residues. CDR3 in amino acids: CASSYNEQFF. CDR3 coding DNA: TGTGCCAGCAGTTACAATGAGCAGTTCTTC. Full variable domain (outside the CDR3, taken from reference TRBV28 and TRBJ2-1): DVKVTQSSRYLVKRTGEKVFLECVQDMDHENMFWYRQDPGLGLRLIYFSYDVKMKEKGDIPEGYSVSREKKERFSLILESASTNQTSMYLCASSYNEQFFGPGTRLTVL.

This chain connects TRBV7-3 to TRBJ2-2, with D perhaps TRBD1 (6 bases). Trimming removed 4 bases from V and 0 bases from J, with 12 bases in between. The CDR3 contains 16 residues. Germline V gene data show CDR1 as SGHTA and CDR2 as FQGTGA. CDR3 DNA: TGTGCCAGCAGCTCCCAGGGGTTCCCGAACACCGGGGAGCTGTTTTTT. It specifies CASSSQGFPNTGELFF.

This chain uses TRBV5-1 with TRBJ2-3, with D uncertain. CDR3 size: 14 residues. With 4 bases removed from V and 2 bases from J, the gap between germline ends came to 11 bases. Germline V gene data show CDR1 as SGHRS and CDR2 as YFSETQ. The CDR3 protein is CASSQELPTDTQYF. The CDR3 DNA sequence: TGCGCCAGCAGCCAAGAGCTCCCCACAGATACGCAGTATTTT.